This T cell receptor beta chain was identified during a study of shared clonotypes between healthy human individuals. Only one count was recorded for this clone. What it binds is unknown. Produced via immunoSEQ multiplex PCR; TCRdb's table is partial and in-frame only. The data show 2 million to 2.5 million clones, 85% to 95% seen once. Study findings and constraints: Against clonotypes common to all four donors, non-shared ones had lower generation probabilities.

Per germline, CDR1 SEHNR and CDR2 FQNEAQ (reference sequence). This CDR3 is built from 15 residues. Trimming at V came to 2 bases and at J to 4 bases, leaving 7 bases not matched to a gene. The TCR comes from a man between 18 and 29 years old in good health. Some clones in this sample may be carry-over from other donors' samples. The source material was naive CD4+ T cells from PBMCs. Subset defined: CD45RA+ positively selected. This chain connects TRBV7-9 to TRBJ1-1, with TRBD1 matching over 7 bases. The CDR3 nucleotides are TGTGCCAGCAGCTTAATGGGGCAGGGGGGCACTGAAGCTTTCTTT. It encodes CASSLMGQGGTEAFF.